This T cell receptor (beta chain) was obtained from a study of shared clonotypes between healthy human individuals. V gave up 0 bases and J gave up 2 bases; unmatched junction bases: 3. CDR1 is SGHTA, CDR2 FQGTGA, per germline. The length of the CDR3 is 16 residues. Some clones are missing from TCRdb's copy, which holds only in-frame ones; the method was immunoSEQ multiplex PCR. The repertoire holds over a million clones, around 78% seen once, with 0.4% to 0.55% in the top ten. General observations from the study: Naive CD4 clonotype sharing across several donors was 4% to 5.5%. Generation probabilities were higher for clonotypes shared across all four sorted-subset donors than for unshared ones.

Free of recent acute infections or vaccinations, the donors were healthy HIV-negative adults. This clone was counted a few times. Its antigen is as yet unknown. The sample was memory CD4+ T cells from PBMCs. Stated subset: CD45RA-negative fraction. This TCR was sampled from a man between 18 and 29 years old in good health. Some clones in this sample may be carry-over from other donors' samples. The chain carries TRBV7-3 and TRBJ2-2, with TRBD2 identical over 7 bases. In DNA form, the CDR3 reads TGTGCCAGCAGCTTAACCCGCGGGAGTAACACCGGGGAGCTGTTTTTT. Protein: CASSLTRGSNTGELFF.